The clone carrying this T cell receptor beta chain was detected many times. This sample is part of a study of breast tumors, draining lymph nodes, adjacent tissues. The CDR3 loop spans 13 amino acids. Between the trimmed V and J ends, which lost 4 bases and 4 bases, there was a span of 10 bases. CDR1 is SNHLY and CDR2 is FYNNEI in the germline V gene. TCRdb re-derived calls from the multiplex PCR reads in MiXCR, one entry per CDR3 protein. The sample records under 150,000 distinct CDR3 sequences, 20% to 25% being singletons. Breast cancer patients provided tissue from their axillary draining lymph nodes.

This clonotype originated in a female donor with breast cancer. Some clones in this sample may be carry-over from other donors' samples. The chain links TRBV2 to TRBJ2-5; D remains unclear. The sequencing sample was made of axillary lymph node tissue. The CDR3 DNA reads TGTGCCAGCAGTGGTGGGGATGGAGAGACCCAGTACTTC. It translates to CASSGGDGETQYF.